Listed here are 24 T cell receptor beta chains from one sample, sequenced in a study of shared clonotypes between healthy human individuals (TCRdb year 2020). Library preparation was by the immunoSEQ multiplex PCR assay. Sourced from immuneACCESS, this table was stored by TCRdb with only in-frame sequences that have V and J called. A share of the clones is absent; for the studies checked, an unresolved V gene accounts for under half, and the remainder has no known explanation. The sample data list about 1 million clones, and roughly 75% of these were observed just once. The leading ten clones occupy approximately 1.5% of the sample. Sequencing input: memory CD4+ T cells sorted from blood. Read against the paper, the sample's cell subset or site label means: CD45RA-negative fraction. All receptors derive from a man between 18 and 29 years old in good health.

The chain couples TRBV7-8 to TRBJ2-2; 11 nucleotides line up with TRBD2. The germline V gene encodes CDR1 SGHVS and CDR2 FQNEAQ. This CDR3 is 14 amino acids long. V lost 5 bases and J lost 7; bases outside the gene matches: 3. CDR3 amino acids: CASSVTSGGGELFF. In nucleotides, the CDR3 is TGTGCCAGCAGCGTCACTAGCGGGGGCGGGGAGCTGTTTTTT.

There are a few counts of this clone. The chain links TRBV7-2 to TRBJ2-5; no firm D call. The germline V gene has CDR1 SGHTA and CDR2 FQGNSA. The CDR3 is made up of 14 amino acids. Trimming removed 2 bases from V and 4 bases from J, with 11 bases in between. CDR3 amino acids: CASSLNWAGETQYF. The CDR3 DNA sequence: TGTGCCAGCAGCTTAAACTGGGCTGGAGAGACCCAGTACTTC.

To note about this clone: Only one base separates this from a far larger clonotype, so it likely reflects a read error. V usage is TRBV7-2 and J usage is TRBJ1-1; D gene unclear. Trimming removed 1 base at V and 1 base at J, with 4 bases between. The germline V gene encodes CDR1 SGHTA and CDR2 FQGNSA. This CDR3 is built from 13 residues. CDR3 in DNA: TGTGCCAGCAGCTTAGTGGCGAACACTGAAGCTTTCTTT. This sequence encodes CASSLVANTEAFF.

The genes are TRBV11-3 and TRBJ2-1; D assignment may be TRBD1 or TRBD2 (6 bases each). This CDR3 has 13 amino acids. Trimming left V 1 base short and J 10 bases short, with 11 bases between. Germline V gives CDR1 SGHNT, CDR2 YENEEA. CDR3 loop: CASSLVGGTEQFF. Written as DNA, the CDR3 is TGTGCCAGCAGCTTAGTTGGCGGGACAGAGCAGTTCTTC.

The rearrangement joins TRBV30 to TRBJ2-3, with D maybe TRBD2 (5 bases). CDR1 and CDR2 (germline): GTSNPN, SVGIG (reference sequence). Trimming pared 6 bases from V and 3 bases from J, leaving 13 bases between. This CDR3 is 13 amino acids long. The CDR3 sequence is CACPLTRTDTQYF. DNA of the CDR3: TGTGCCTGCCCCCTCACTAGGACAGATACGCAGTATTTT.

The genes are TRBV14 and TRBJ2-5, with D perhaps assigned TRBD1 or TRBD2 (5 bases each). Germline V lookup: CDR1 SGHDN, CDR2 FVKESK. The germline V and J ends were trimmed by 3 bases and 1 base, with 9 bases remaining between them. The length of the CDR3 is 14 residues. CDR3 nucleotide sequence: TGTGCCAGCAGCCACGGGACGGTCCAAGAGACCCAGTACTTC. Translating it yields CASSHGTVQETQYF. Together with reference TRBV14 and TRBJ2-5, the CDR3 gives the full variable domain: EAGVTQFPSHSVIEKGQTVTLRCDPISGHDNLYWYRRVMGKEIKFLLHFVKESKQDESGMPNNRFLAERTGGTYSTLKVQPAELEDSGVYFCASSHGTVQETQYFGPGTRLLVL.

V and J are TRBV10-3 and TRBJ2-1; TRBD2 aligns across 9 bases. The junction had 5 bases not matched to a gene; V was cut back by 6 bases and J by 8 bases. Germline V gives CDR1 ENHRY, CDR2 SYGVKD. This CDR3 comprises 13 residues. CDR3 nucleotide sequence: TGTGCCATCAGGGATAGCGGGAGCTATGAGCAGTTCTTC. Translation gives CAIRDSGSYEQFF.

The chain joins TRBV15 to TRBJ2-7; tentative D call: TRBD1 (6 bases). CDR3 size: 14 residues. Per germline, CDR1 LNHNV and CDR2 YYDKDF (reference sequence). The V end was cut by 3 bases, the J end by 2 bases, with 11 bases between. The CDR3 spells CATSSHKGAYEQYF. The CDR3 coding sequence is TGTGCCACCAGCAGTCATAAGGGGGCCTACGAGCAGTACTTC.

This chain uses TRBV6-4 with TRBJ2-1, with 12 bases that match TRBD2. The CDR3 length is 15 residues. V lost 7 bases and J lost 7; bases outside the gene matches: 8. CDR1 MRHNA and CDR2 SNTAGT come from the germline V gene. The CDR3 loop is CASTQTSGRKNEQFF. CDR3 nucleotide sequence: TGTGCCAGCACCCAAACTAGCGGGAGGAAAAATGAGCAGTTCTTC.

V gene TRBV2 combines with J gene TRBJ2-7, with D possibly being TRBD1 (6 bases). Deletions cut 7 bases from V and 0 bases from J, with 16 bases between. The germline V gene encodes CDR1 SNHLY and CDR2 FYNNEI. The CDR3 is made up of 15 amino acids. CDR3 DNA: TGTGCCAGCAAAGAGGTAGGGACAATCTCCTACGAGCAGTACTTC. It codes for CASKEVGTISYEQYF.

The CDR3 DNA reads as TGTGCCAGCAACCGCATGGAGGCTCACGAGCAGTACTTC. Residues: CASNRMEAHEQYF. The chain couples TRBV7-6 to TRBJ2-7; D is possibly TRBD2 (5 bases). Germline V lookup: CDR1 SGHVS, CDR2 FNYEAQ. The CDR3 spans 13 residues. V lost 7 bases, J lost 5 bases, and 15 bases lay in between.

This clone showed up just a few times. A clone one base away is much larger, so this may be a read error. This sample includes further DNA sequences coding for the same CDR3. The chain couples TRBV5-6 to TRBJ1-1, with a possible D match to TRBD1 (6 bases). The germline V and J ends were trimmed by 0 bases and 4 bases, with 7 bases remaining between them. Per germline, CDR1 SGHDT and CDR2 YYEEEE. This CDR3 region has 13 residues. The chain's CDR3 is CASSLGGPTEAFF. DNA of the CDR3: TGTGCCAGCAGCTTGGGGGGGCCCACTGAAGCTTTCTTT.

The chain employs TRBV6-1 and TRBJ1-1; possible D gene TRBD1, 5 bases. Germline CDR1 is MNHNS and CDR2 is SASEGT. The V gene lost 2 bases and the J gene lost 5 bases, with 18 bases spanning the gap. CDR3 length: 16 amino acids. This chain's CDR3 is CASSERAGWGGTEAFF. The CDR3 DNA sequence: TGTGCCAGCAGTGAAAGGGCAGGGTGGGGAGGGACTGAAGCTTTCTTT.

The chain combines TRBV6-1 with TRBJ1-1; weak D call: TRBD1 (6 bases). The germline V gene has CDR1 MNHNS and CDR2 SASEGT. V was cut by 6 bases and J by 3 bases, with 14 bases left in between. The CDR3 runs to 14 residues. CDR3 region: CASRASGVHTEAFF. The CDR3 DNA reads as TGTGCCAGCAGAGCCTCAGGGGTACACACTGAAGCTTTCTTT.

This clone was counted a few times. This chain connects TRBV18 to TRBJ2-3; TRBD1 agrees at 7 bases. V lost 1 base and J lost 4; bases outside the gene matches: 2. The CDR3 sequence is 14 residues long. The germline V gene has CDR1 KGHSH and CDR2 LQKENI. The CDR3 here is CASSPQQGSDTQYF. The CDR3 bases are TGTGCCAGCTCACCACAACAGGGGTCAGATACGCAGTATTTT.

The rearrangement joins TRBV7-6 to TRBJ2-5, with 7 bases that match TRBD1. CDR1 SGHVS and CDR2 FNYEAQ come from the germline V gene. Unmatched junction bases numbered 11, after V lost 5 bases and J lost 5 bases. CDR3 length: 15 amino acids. DNA of the CDR3: TGTGCCAGCAGCATTCAGAACAGGGGTGAGGAGACCCAGTACTTC. Its protein product is CASSIQNRGEETQYF.

This chain joins TRBV25-1 and TRBJ2-1, with D perhaps given as TRBD1 or TRBD2 (5 bases each). CDR3 length: 14 residues. From germline, CDR1 is MGHDK and CDR2 SYGVNS. Trimming removed 5 bases at V and 7 bases at J, with 15 bases between. The CDR3 DNA reads as TGTGCCAGCAGTAGGGTCGGGACGCCGAATGAGCAGTTCTTC. Translation: CASSRVGTPNEQFF.

J is TRBJ2-1 and V is TRBV7-2, with 14 bases matching TRBD2. The CDR3 length is 18 residues. V lost 5 bases and J lost 4; bases outside the gene matches: 10. Germline lookup yields CDR1 SGHTA and CDR2 FQGNSA. Written as DNA, the CDR3 is TGTGCCAGCAGCACTGGGATGGGACTAGCGGGAGAGTACAATGAGCAGTTCTTC. This translates into CASSTGMGLAGEYNEQFF.

This clone was detected only once. The chain carries TRBV30 and TRBJ2-2, with no clear D. V lost 4 bases to trimming and J lost 3 bases, with 15 bases between them. From germline, CDR1 is GTSNPN and CDR2 SVGIG (reference sequence). The CDR3 length is 15 residues. CDR3 amino acids: CAWILGSGYTGELFF. The CDR3 coding sequence is TGTGCCTGGATATTAGGCTCCGGATACACCGGGGAGCTGTTTTTT.

Of note for this clone: An end of the junction differs from the germline gene, which may be a read error. The CDR3: CASSIGTGRLGLF. In DNA, the CDR3 is TGCGCCAGCAGCATAGGGACAGGCCGACTGGGACTCTTC. The rearrangement joins TRBV5-1 to TRBJ1-2, with TRBD1 matching 8 bases. This CDR3 is built from 13 residues. The germline gives CDR1 SGHRS, CDR2 YFSETQ.

As regards this clone: Additional DNA sequences in this sample encode the identical CDR3. The chain couples TRBV30 to TRBJ1-4; D gene ambiguous. The CDR3 sequence is 13 residues long. From germline, CDR1 is GTSNPN and CDR2 SVGIG (reference sequence). V was trimmed by 3 bases and J by 4 bases, leaving 9 bases between them. CDR3 nucleotide sequence: TGTGCCTGGAGGGACGGGTTTAATGAAAAACTGTTTTTT. Protein sequence: CAWRDGFNEKLFF.

CDR3 region: CASSSRTGGSGINTGELFF. The CDR3 DNA is TGTGCCAGCAGCTCCCGGACAGGGGGTAGCGGGATCAACACCGGGGAGCTGTTTTTT. The gene calls are TRBV5-4 and TRBJ2-2; 10 nucleotides agree with TRBD1. With 3 bases clipped from V and 2 bases from J, the junction kept 13 bases outside the gene matches. Germline values: CDR1 SGHNT, CDR2 YYREEE (reference sequence). This CDR3 contains 19 residues.

The CDR3 sequence is CASSIVPGNQPQHF. Here the CDR3 DNA reads TGTGCCAGTAGTATAGTTCCGGGGAACCAGCCCCAGCATTTT. The chain links TRBV19 to TRBJ1-5; D gene uncertain. CDR1 is LNHDA, CDR2 SQIVND, per germline (reference sequence). Trimming took off 1 base at V and 7 bases at J, with 11 bases between the two ends. This CDR3 is built from 14 residues. The entire variable domain, with the rest obtained from reference TRBV19 and TRBJ1-5, is as follows: DGGITQSPKYLFRKEGQNVTLSCEQNLNHDAMYWYRQDPGQGLRLIYYSQIVNDFQKGDIAEGYSVSREKKESFPLTVTSAQKNPTAFYLCASSIVPGNQPQHFGDGTRLSIL.

The rearrangement uses TRBV6-1 and TRBJ2-7; 7 bases match TRBD1. Germline V gene sequence: CDR1 MNHNS, CDR2 SASEGT. The CDR3 extends over 15 amino acids. V lost 5 bases to trimming and J lost 4 bases; unmatched junction nucleotides: 11. The CDR3 bases are TGTGCCAGCAGTTTCGGGACAGTTGAAACGTACGAGCAGTACTTC. Protein product: CASSFGTVETYEQYF.